What follows describes a single T cell receptor (beta chain). In germline, CDR1 is SGHAT, CDR2 FQDESV (reference sequence). With 5 bases clipped from V and 3 bases from J, the junction kept 9 bases outside the gene matches. The CDR3 is made up of 16 amino acids. TCRdb's table, derived via immunoSEQ multiplex PCR, lists solely in-frame clones and lacks some. The data contain about 66,000 clones, 92% of them singletons. This sample is drawn from a study of technical replicates of blood from several donors. The receptor was derived from a human donor in good health. The rearrangement links TRBV11-1 to TRBJ2-1; TRBD1 matches 8 bases. Input material: T cells isolated from PBMCs. The CDR3 nucleotides are TGTGCCAGCAGCCTCCACCCGGGACAGGACTACAATGAGCAGTTCTTC. Amino acid sequence: CASSLHPGQDYNEQFF.